A selection of T cell receptor beta chains follows, all from one sample in a study of technical replicates of blood from a few donors. Assay used: immunoSEQ multiplex PCR; TCRdb lists only in-frame clones, some missing. Here the sample spans 75,000 to 90,000 clones, 80% to 95% being singletons. The sample taken for sequencing was T cells isolated from PBMCs. All receptors come from a human donor in good health. The CDR3 runs from the conserved cysteine through the conserved F or W. The D gene is left open where the match is weak. A row's size may be missing; if present it is once, few, many or a size class.

-	TRBJ2-7	TRBD2	TRBV9	CASSPRGERGNYEQYF	TGTGCCAGCAGCCCCCGGGGGGAGCGGGGAAACTACGAGCAGTACTTC
-	TRBJ2-1	-	TRBV7-8	CASSLALVGGANEQFF	TGTGCCAGCAGCTTAGCGCTAGTCGGAGGAGCAAATGAGCAGTTCTTC
-	TRBJ2-3	-	TRBV7-2	CASSLAPPPTDTQYF	TGTGCCAGCAGCTTGGCCCCCCCACCCACAGATACGCAGTATTTT
once	TRBJ2-5	TRBD1	TRBV18	CASSPPTGVRETQYF	TGTGCCAGCTCACCACCGACAGGGGTACGGGAGACCCAGTACTTC
-	TRBJ1-2	TRBD1	TRBV9	CASSTGGGVGYTF	TGTGCCAGCAGCACAGGGGGCGGGGTGGGCTACACCTTC
-	TRBJ2-7	TRBD1	TRBV11-2	CASSLDRGHEQYF	TGTGCCAGCAGCTTGGACAGGGGCCACGAGCAGTACTTC
-	TRBJ2-1	-	TRBV29-1	CSVEGDIPPNEQFF	TGCAGCGTTGAGGGGGACATCCCTCCCAATGAGCAGTTCTTC
-	TRBJ2-3	-	TRBV10-3	CAIRGGISTDTQYF	TGTGCCATCAGAGGCGGGATCAGCACAGATACGCAGTATTTT
once	TRBJ2-7	-	TRBV27	CASSYRWPVQTYEQYF	TGTGCCAGCAGTTATCGATGGCCAGTACAAACCTACGAGCAGTACTTC
-	TRBJ2-1	TRBD2	TRBV15	CATSRRLADNEQFF	TGTGCCACCAGCAGACGACTAGCGGACAATGAGCAGTTCTTC
-	TRBJ1-3	-	TRBV4-3	CASSPPGSSGNTIYF	TGCGCCAGCAGCCCCCCAGGTTCCTCTGGAAACACCATATATTTT
-	TRBJ1-5	-	TRBV6-4	CASSESGQNNQPQHF	TGTGCCAGCAGTGAATCGGGTCAGAATAATCAGCCCCAGCATTTT
-	TRBJ2-3	TRBD1	TRBV5-1	CASSVYRGDTQYF	TGCGCCAGCAGCGTATACAGGGGCGATACGCAGTATTTT
-	TRBJ2-5	TRBD1	TRBV2	CASSQRTGGRETQYF	TGTGCCAGCAGTCAGAGGACAGGGGGTCGAGAGACCCAGTACTTC
-	TRBJ2-5	TRBD2	TRBV19	CASSTGGETQYF	TGTGCCAGTAGTACGGGAGGGGAGACCCAGTACTTC
-	TRBJ2-5	-	TRBV7-2	CASSPLRETQYF	TGTGCCAGCAGCCCGTTGAGAGAGACCCAGTACTTC
-	TRBJ2-5	-	TRBV27	CASSLVQAAETQYF	TGTGCCAGCAGTTTAGTGCAGGCAGCAGAGACCCAGTACTTC
-	TRBJ2-4	TRBD2	TRBV5-1	CASRPSSGVAKNIQYF	TGCGCCAGCAGACCCTCTAGCGGAGTAGCCAAAAACATTCAGTACTTC
-	TRBJ2-5	-	TRBV19	CASKGQGSRETQYF	TGTGCCAGTAAGGGGCAGGGGAGTCGAGAGACCCAGTACTTC
-	TRBJ1-1	-	TRBV25-1	CASSEPDGDTEAFF	TGTGCCAGCAGTGAACCCGACGGAGACACTGAAGCTTTCTTT
-	TRBJ1-2	-	TRBV7-2	CASSPQGYEPWGYTF	TGTGCCAGCAGCCCTCAGGGATACGAGCCTTGGGGCTACACCTTC
-	TRBJ2-5	TRBD1	TRBV18	CASSLPGGHRETQYF	TGTGCCAGCTCACTCCCAGGGGGCCACCGGGAGACCCAGTACTTC
-	TRBJ2-1	TRBD2	TRBV7-9	CASSLVGTRNEQFF	TGTGCCAGCAGCTTAGTTGGGACTAGAAATGAGCAGTTCTTC
-	TRBJ2-3	-	TRBV19	CASSTQVAGGTDTQYF	TGTGCCAGTAGTACCCAAGTGGCGGGTGGCACAGATACGCAGTATTTT
-	TRBJ2-7	TRBD2	TRBV11-1	CASSLELAGSEGEQYF	TGTGCCAGCAGCTTAGAGCTAGCGGGCTCAGAGGGGGAGCAGTACTTC
-	TRBJ2-7	TRBD1	TRBV20-1	CSAGQAYEQYF	TGCAGTGCCGGACAGGCCTACGAGCAGTACTTC
-	TRBJ2-7	-	TRBV27	CASRQDRLDEQYF	TGTGCCAGCAGACAGGACCGACTAGACGAGCAGTACTTC
-	TRBJ2-7	TRBD1	TRBV5-4	CASSSGQGREQYF	TGTGCCAGCAGCTCGGGACAGGGTCGCGAGCAGTACTTC
-	TRBJ2-1	TRBD2	TRBV19	CASSIGLAAYNEQFF	TGTGCCAGTAGTATAGGTCTAGCGGCCTACAATGAGCAGTTCTTC
-	TRBJ2-7	-	TRBV29-1	CSVSHGGLSYEQYF	TGCAGCGTTTCCCACGGCGGACTGAGCTACGAGCAGTACTTC
-	TRBJ2-7	-	TRBV9	CASSVEDSGREQYF	TGTGCCAGCAGCGTAGAGGACAGTGGGAGAGAGCAGTACTTC
-	TRBJ2-1	TRBD2	TRBV2	CASSERLAGEDNEQFF	TGTGCCAGCAGTGAAAGGCTAGCGGGAGAGGACAATGAGCAGTTCTTC
-	TRBJ1-1	-	TRBV19	CASSIGIRGTEAFF	TGTGCCAGTAGTATAGGGATACGGGGCACTGAAGCTTTCTTT
-	TRBJ1-1	-	TRBV5-1	CASSLAGGQGTEAFF	TGCGCCAGCAGCTTGGCCGGGGGTCAGGGCACTGAAGCTTTCTTT
-	TRBJ2-7	-	TRBV2	CASSEFMRQSSYEQYF	TGTGCCAGCAGTGAGTTCATGAGACAGAGCTCCTACGAGCAGTACTTC
-	TRBJ2-2	-	TRBV25-1	CASSQTVSTGELFF	TGTGCCAGCAGTCAGACAGTAAGCACCGGGGAGCTGTTTTTT
-	TRBJ2-7	TRBD1	TRBV16	CASSQGQGRGRYYEQYF	TGTGCCAGCAGCCAAGGACAGGGCCGGGGGAGGTACTACGAGCAGTACTTC
-	TRBJ2-2	TRBD1	TRBV5-1	CASSFKDRRTGLSGELFF	TGCGCCAGCAGCTTTAAGGATCGACGGACAGGGCTGAGCGGGGAGCTGTTTTTT
-	TRBJ2-3	-	TRBV30	CAWSAWTYTDTQYF	TGTGCCTGGAGTGCCTGGACTTACACAGATACGCAGTATTTT